The 26 T cell receptor beta chains listed next were all sequenced from one sample in a study of T cell repertoires in cytomegalovirus infection. TCRdb reprocessed the reads via MiXCR and lists one record per CDR3 protein. The profile shows roughly 320,000 distinct CDR3 sequences, roughly 9.5% of them singletons. The sequenced sample was PBMCs. These TCRs come from a human donor in good health (CMV status not recorded). Some clones in this sample may be carry-over from other donors' samples.

This clonotype was counted at least ten times. V is TRBV12-3 or TRBV12-4 and J is TRBJ1-1, with TRBD1 as a possible D gene (5 bases). The CDR3 extends over 14 amino acids. V lost 4 bases and J lost 2, with 11 bases in between. This CDR3 is CASSYRQTNTEAFF. The CDR3 region has the DNA TGTGCCAGCAGTTACCGACAGACAAACACTGAAGCTTTCTTT.

The rearrangement uses TRBV4-2 and TRBJ2-1; D is possibly TRBD1 or TRBD2 (5 bases each). This CDR3 region has 17 residues. V gave up 1 base and J gave up 3 bases, with 16 bases separating them. The germline gives CDR1 LGHNA, CDR2 YNFKEQ. Here the CDR3 reads CASSQAVVGTDYNEQFF. CDR3 sequence (DNA): TGTGCCAGCAGCCAAGCAGTGGTCGGGACGGACTACAATGAGCAGTTCTTC.

This clonotype was counted only a few times. The gene calls are TRBV29-1 and TRBJ1-1, with 7 bases fitting TRBD1. CDR1 is SQVTM, CDR2 ANQGSEA, per germline. The V segment lost 4 bases and the J segment 0 bases; nucleotides outside the gene matches: 11. The CDR3 spans 16 residues. DNA of the CDR3: TGCAGCGTTGGGTCCAGGGGGAGATCCATGAACACTGAAGCTTTCTTT. Amino acid sequence: CSVGSRGRSMNTEAFF. The variable domain in full, completed from reference TRBV29-1 and TRBJ1-1, reads SAVISQKPSRDICQRGTSLTIQCQVDSQVTMMFWYRQQPGQSLTLIATANQGSEATYESGFVIDKFPISRPNLTFSTLTVSNMSPEDSSIYLCSVGSRGRSMNTEAFFGQGTRLTVV.

The chain recombines TRBV9 with TRBJ2-7; the D is unclear. Trimming cost V 4 bases and J 1 base, with 12 bases left between them. Germline CDR1 SGDLS, CDR2 YYNGEE. The CDR3 spans 14 residues. In nucleotides, the CDR3 is TGTGCCAGCAGCCCAGGTAGCTTTTCCTACGAGCAGTACTTC. Translation: CASSPGSFSYEQYF.

The rearrangement joins TRBV20-1 to TRBJ1-1, with D maybe TRBD1 (5 bases). This CDR3 has 13 residues. Between the trimmed V and J ends, which lost 0 bases and 10 bases, there was a span of 15 bases. Germline CDR1 DFQATT, CDR2 SNEGSKA (reference sequence). CDR3 bases: TGCAGTGCTAGAGATAATGGCGGGACGAGAGCTTTCTTT. Amino acid sequence: CSARDNGGTRAFF.

The chain combines TRBV13 with TRBJ2-7, with a possible D match to TRBD1 (6 bases). The ends were cut back, 4 bases at V and 3 bases at J, with 13 bases in the middle. The length of the CDR3 is 14 residues. The germline V gene has CDR1 PRHDT and CDR2 FYEKMQ (reference sequence). DNA for the CDR3: TGTGCCAGCAGCTCTTTCGGACAGCTCTACGAGCAGTACTTC. Its translation is CASSSFGQLYEQYF.

The chain joins TRBV18 to TRBJ2-3; the match to TRBD1 covers 11 bases. The germline CDR1 and CDR2 sequences are KGHSH and LQKENI. The CDR3 consists of 18 residues. J lost 1 base, V lost 8 bases, and 14 bases had no gene match. CDR3 in DNA: TGTGCCAGCACGGACAGGGGGCCGGGTTCGGAACGCACAGATACGCAGTATTTT. Translated: CASTDRGPGSERTDTQYF.

This clonotype was detected ten times or more. The chain recombines TRBV12-3 or TRBV12-4 with TRBJ2-5; unclear D gene. The CDR3 is made up of 12 amino acids. The V gene lost 7 bases and the J gene lost 4 bases, with 10 bases spanning the gap. The CDR3 coding sequence is TGTGCCAGCAAGACCCGAGGAGAGACCCAGTACTTC. Translating gives CASKTRGETQYF.

This chain links TRBV27 with TRBJ2-1; 10 bases map to TRBD2. Germline V gives CDR1 MNHEY, CDR2 SMNVEV (reference sequence). The CDR3 has 16 amino acids. V lost 2 bases and J lost 6; bases outside the gene matches: 7. In DNA form, the CDR3 reads TGTGCCAGCAGTTTACAGTCTAGCGGGAGATCCAATGAGCAGTTCTTC. Its translation is CASSLQSSGRSNEQFF.

This clonotype was counted at least ten times. The chain is built from TRBV7-2 and TRBJ2-5; the match to TRBD2 covers 9 bases. The CDR3 length is 18 residues. Unmatched junction bases numbered 15, after V lost 5 bases and J lost 2 bases. The V gene's germline CDR1 is SGHTA and CDR2 FQGNSA. DNA for the CDR3: TGTGCCAGCAGCGTTATGTGGACTAGCGAAAACTCACAAGAGACCCAGTACTTC. Translation gives CASSVMWTSENSQETQYF.

This clonotype was observed at least ten times. The chain uses TRBV7-9 and TRBJ1-2; 10 bases match TRBD1. The CDR3 contains 15 residues. Trimming removed 5 bases from V and 4 bases from J; junction bases left unmatched: 7. The germline V gene has CDR1 SEHNR and CDR2 FQNEAQ (reference sequence). The CDR3 DNA sequence: TGTGCCAGCAGCCCTCCGGGACAGGGGAGCTATGGCTACACCTTC. Protein: CASSPPGQGSYGYTF.

Turning to this clonotype: The junction and the germline gene differ at one end; a read error may be behind it. The V call is TRBV23-1, the J call TRBJ2-3; tentative D call: TRBD2 (6 bases). TRBV23-1 is designated an ORF whose function remains uncertain. The CDR3 is 14 residues long. DNA of the CDR3: TGCGCCAGCAGTCAAGGCAGGAGGGGCCTATCCGGGGATTTT. Amino acids: CASSQGRRGLSGDF.

This clonotype was counted at least ten times. The chain uses TRBV7-2 and TRBJ2-5, with TRBD1 matching over 10 bases. This CDR3 has 15 residues. Trimming cost V 4 bases and J 5 bases; bases outside gene matches: 7. Germline V lookup: CDR1 SGHTA, CDR2 FQGNSA. In DNA, the CDR3 is TGTGCCAGCAGCTCTACCGGGACAGGGGTGGAGACCCAGTACTTC. Protein sequence: CASSSTGTGVETQYF.

The rearrangement links TRBV13 to TRBJ1-4; D uncertain. V was trimmed by 4 bases and J by 7 bases, leaving 16 bases between them. Germline V gene data show CDR1 as PRHDT and CDR2 as FYEKMQ (reference sequence). The CDR3 extends over 15 amino acids. The CDR3: CASSSRRRTSEKLFF. DNA of the CDR3: TGTGCCAGCAGCTCACGCCGGCGAACAAGTGAAAAACTGTTTTTT.

This clonotype was seen a handful of times. The gene calls are TRBV12-3 or TRBV12-4 and TRBJ1-5; a possible D gene is TRBD1 (6 bases). The V gene lost 6 bases and the J gene lost 6 bases, with 15 bases spanning the gap. The CDR3 extends over 14 amino acids. CDR3 residues: CASRLETGFQPQHF. CDR3 DNA sequence: TGTGCCAGCAGACTTGAAACAGGGTTTCAGCCCCAGCATTTT.

This clonotype has ten or more counts. The CDR3 here is CASSFPTGGKTEAFF. CDR3 bases: TGTGCCAGCAGCTTCCCGACAGGGGGTAAAACTGAAGCTTTCTTT. The chain is built from TRBV7-8 and TRBJ1-1; 9 positions match TRBD1. V trimming: 3 bases; J trimming: 5 bases; junction bases outside the gene matches: 7. This CDR3 region has 15 residues. CDR1 and CDR2 (germline): SGHVS, FQNEAQ.

This clonotype was counted only a few times. The J gene is TRBJ2-1, the V gene TRBV9, with D possibly being TRBD1 or TRBD2 (6 bases each). The CDR3 is made up of 15 amino acids. The V gene's germline CDR1 is SGDLS and CDR2 YYNGEE. V was shortened by 0 bases and J by 8 bases, with 15 bases between the two germline ends. The DNA of the CDR3 is TGTGCCAGCAGCGTAGCGGGGGCAAACCGCCATGAGCAGTTCTTC. Amino acid sequence: CASSVAGANRHEQFF.

The V and J genes are TRBV7-6 and TRBJ2-1; D is unresolved. The CDR3 sequence is 14 residues long. V was pared by 4 bases and J by 5 bases, with 12 bases between. CDR1 is SGHVS and CDR2 is FNYEAQ in the germline V gene. The CDR3, as DNA: TGTGCCAGCAGCTCCCAGTGGACCGACAATGAGCAGTTCTTC. This codes for CASSSQWTDNEQFF.

The chain recombines TRBV12-3 or TRBV12-4 with TRBJ2-7; D is uncertain. V dropped 6 bases and J dropped 3 bases, with 9 bases sitting between them. This CDR3 has 12 residues. The CDR3 protein is CASSRWGYEQYF. DNA for the CDR3: TGTGCCAGCAGCAGATGGGGCTACGAGCAGTACTTC.

A few counts support this clonotype. The gene calls are TRBV28 and TRBJ2-3, with unresolved D. The V end lost 7 bases, the J end lost 5 bases, and 13 bases lay between the germline ends. Germline V CDR1 and CDR2: MDHEN, SYDVKM. This CDR3 spans 13 amino acids. The CDR3 bases are TGTGCCAGCATCGAGTCTCTTGAAGATACGCAGTATTTT. It is translated as CASIESLEDTQYF.

The table lists this clonotype with many counts. The J gene is TRBJ1-1, the V gene TRBV20-1; TRBD1 matches 8 bases. Germline CDR1 reads DFQATT; CDR2 reads SNEGSKA (reference sequence). The CDR3 length is 14 residues. Trimming took 5 bases from V and 5 from J; bases not matched to a gene: 10. The CDR3 DNA reads as TGCAGTGCTCGACAGGGGAAAGAGAGGACTGAAGCTTTCTTT. Translated: CSARQGKERTEAFF.

This clonotype was detected many times. The chain couples TRBV28 to TRBJ1-2, with D tentatively TRBD1 (5 bases). This CDR3 has 16 residues. Germline V CDR1 and CDR2: MDHEN, SYDVKM. V lost 9 bases to trimming and J lost 0 bases, with 20 bases between them. Here the CDR3 reads CASLGGGPGTNYGYTF. DNA for the CDR3: TGTGCCAGTCTGGGGGGAGGCCCAGGGACTAACTATGGCTACACCTTC.

CDR3 in amino acids: CASSLAGMRGYTF. The CDR3 DNA follows: TGTGCCAGCAGCTTAGCGGGGATGAGGGGCTACACCTTC. The chain carries TRBV7-9 and TRBJ1-2; no clear D. Germline V lookup: CDR1 SEHNR, CDR2 FQNEAQ (reference sequence). V gave up 0 bases and J gave up 8 bases, with 10 bases separating them. CDR3 length: 13 amino acids.

V and J are TRBV6-6 and TRBJ1-3, with unresolved D. Trimming pared 7 bases from V and 0 bases from J, leaving 19 bases between. This CDR3 is built from 17 residues. Germline V lookup: CDR1 MNHNY, CDR2 SVGAGI (reference sequence). The chain's CDR3 is CASTPRAPPSSGNTIYF. The CDR3 coding sequence is TGTGCCAGCACCCCGAGGGCACCACCGAGCTCTGGAAACACCATATATTTT.

V and J are TRBV19 and TRBJ1-2; 9 bases are a match to TRBD1. CDR1 LNHDA and CDR2 SQIVND come from the germline V gene (reference sequence). This CDR3 is built from 14 residues. Trimming took 7 bases from V and 6 from J; bases not matched to a gene: 9. CDR3 in DNA: TGTGCCAGTAACAACAGGGGGCTAGGCGATGGCTACACCTTC. It specifies CASNNRGLGDGYTF.

V usage is TRBV27 and J usage is TRBJ1-5; tentatively, D is TRBD1 (5 bases). Germline CDR1 reads MNHEY; CDR2 reads SMNVEV (reference sequence). V lost 6 bases and J lost 7, with 19 bases in between. There are 15 residues in the CDR3. CDR3 DNA: TGTGCCAGCAGCCCCAGACTGGGGGAAAACCAGCCCCAGCATTTT. It encodes CASSPRLGENQPQHF.